This T cell receptor (beta chain) derives from a study of T cell responses to AZD1222 COVID-19 vaccine. Study-level points and caveats: Following two doses of AZD1222, Spike-specific TCR breadth and depth rose.

Using immunoSEQ multiplex PCR, the repertoire was profiled, and TCRdb retains in-frame clones only, with some absent. This table has about 200,000 clones, 85% to 95% appearing once. Trimming took off 7 bases at V and 6 bases at J, with 13 bases between the two ends. Germline loops: CDR1 ENHRY, CDR2 SYGVKD. The CDR3 consists of 13 residues. Notes on this clone: Its antigen is currently unknown.

This clonotype was sampled from an adult in good health. The material was peripheral blood, obtained on day 0 of AZD1222 vaccination. The rearrangement uses TRBV10-3 and TRBJ2-1; D may be TRBD2 (5 bases). The DNA for the CDR3 is TGTGCCATCAAGGACTCCCTCTCCAATGAGCAGTTCTTC. This encodes CAIKDSLSNEQFF.